A single sample gave rise to the 29 T cell receptor beta chains below, sequenced in a study of identifying expanded T cells in peripheral blood. Assay used: immunoSEQ multiplex PCR; TCRdb lists only in-frame clones, some missing. The repertoire consists of 100,000 to 150,000 clones, with approximately 86% occurring once and the leading ten covering approximately 8.9%. Sequenced material: blood. These receptors were collected from a person aged 18-70 years in good health.

This clone has just one count. The V gene is TRBV2, the J gene TRBJ2-3; 8 bases fit TRBD1. V dropped 4 bases and J dropped 4; count of bases not matched to a gene: 4. Germline assignment: CDR1 SNHLY and CDR2 FYNNEI. This CDR3 comprises 14 residues. The CDR3: CASSVDREADTQYF. In nucleotides, the CDR3 is TGTGCCAGCAGTGTGGACAGGGAGGCAGATACGCAGTATTTT. Full variable domain (rest looked up from reference TRBV2 and TRBJ2-3): EPEVTQTPSHQVTQMGQEVILRCVPISNHLYFYWYRQILGQKVEFLVSFYNNEISEKSEIFDDQFSVERPDGSNFTLKIRSTKLEDSAMYFCASSVDREADTQYFGPGTRLTVL.

V is TRBV2 and J is TRBJ2-5, with D perhaps TRBD1 (6 bases). This CDR3 has 16 amino acids. The germline V gene encodes CDR1 SNHLY and CDR2 FYNNEI. V was shortened by 4 bases and J by 1 base, with 16 bases between the two germline ends. The CDR3, as DNA: TGTGCCAGCAGTGTGGGGCTCAGGGGATTCCAAGAGACCCAGTACTTC. Protein sequence: CASSVGLRGFQETQYF.

Here the CDR3 DNA reads TGCGCCAGCAGTGAGACAACAGGGCGGGTTGTGGCCGGGGAGCTGTTTTTT. Amino acid sequence: CASSETTGRVVAGELFF. The J gene is TRBJ2-2, the V gene TRBV10-1; tentatively, D is TRBD1 (6 bases). Trimming removed 2 bases from V and 6 bases from J, with 19 bases in between. The V gene's germline CDR1 is WNHNN and CDR2 SYGVQD (reference sequence). The CDR3 totals 17 residues.

V gene TRBV28 combines with J gene TRBJ1-1; weak D call: TRBD1 (5 bases). There are 14 residues in the CDR3. The germline V gene encodes CDR1 MDHEN and CDR2 SYDVKM. V dropped 3 bases and J dropped 1 base, with 9 bases sitting between them. The CDR3 bases are TGTGCCAGCAGTTTTTCGGGGCCGAACACTGAAGCTTTCTTT. Amino acids: CASSFSGPNTEAFF.

This clone is a singleton in its sample. The chain is built from TRBV5-1 and TRBJ2-7; TRBD2 might be the D (5 bases). The ends were cut back, 2 bases at V and 0 bases at J, with 9 bases in the middle. Per the germline V gene, CDR1 is SGHRS and CDR2 is YFSETQ. There are 14 residues in the CDR3. In DNA, the CDR3 is TGCGCCAGCAGCTTTAGTGGGAGCTCCTACGAGCAGTACTTC. Encoded protein: CASSFSGSSYEQYF. Full variable domain (missing parts from reference TRBV5-1 and TRBJ2-7): KAGVTQTPRYLIKTRGQQVTLSCSPISGHRSVSWYQQTPGQGLQFLFEYFSETQRNKGNFPGRFSGRQFSNSRSEMNVSTLELGDSALYLCASSFSGSSYEQYFGPGTRLTVT.

The V call is TRBV25-1, the J call TRBJ2-1, with 13 bases lining up with TRBD2. This CDR3 has 13 amino acids. Per germline, CDR1 MGHDK and CDR2 SYGVNS. The J segment lost 12 bases and the V segment lost 4 bases, leaving 3 bases of the junction unmatched. As DNA, the CDR3 is TGTGCCAGCAGTGTAGGACTAGCGGGAGTGCAGTTCTTC. Translation gives CASSVGLAGVQFF.

The V gene is TRBV4-2, the J gene TRBJ2-7, with D tentatively TRBD1 (6 bases). CDR3 length: 15 residues. CDR1 and CDR2 from the germline V gene are LGHNA and YNFKEQ. V lost 3 bases and J lost 2, with 14 bases in between. In DNA form, the CDR3 reads TGTGCCAGCAGCCAGAGGACAGACCCTACCTACGAGCAGTACTTC. Translated, it gives CASSQRTDPTYEQYF.

The CDR3 region is CASSPGQAYTGELFF. The CDR3 coding sequence is TGCGCCAGCAGCCCCGGGCAGGCTTACACCGGGGAGCTGTTTTTT. The rearrangement uses TRBV5-1 and TRBJ2-2; D not certain. The CDR3 contains 15 residues. The V gene lost 4 bases and the J gene lost 3 bases, with 13 bases spanning the gap. CDR1 is SGHRS and CDR2 is YFSETQ in the germline V gene.

The chain is built from TRBV7-3 and TRBJ2-5; the D gene is possibly TRBD2 (7 bases). V shed 4 bases and J shed 5 bases, with 11 bases lying between them. The CDR3 is 13 amino acids. CDR1 SGHTA and CDR2 FQGTGA come from the germline V gene. CDR3 protein: CASSSRGGETQYF. In DNA form, the CDR3 reads TGTGCCAGCAGCTCCAGGGGAGGGGAGACCCAGTACTTC. Full variable domain (remainder filled in from reference TRBV7-3 and TRBJ2-5): GAGVSQTPSNKVTEKGKYVELRCDPISGHTALYWYRQSLGQGPEFLIYFQGTGAADDSGLPNDRFFAVRPEGSVSTLKIQRTERGDSAVYLCASSSRGGETQYFGPGTRLLVL.

The chain carries TRBV5-1 and TRBJ2-5, with TRBD2 identical over 7 bases. J gave up 1 base and V 1 base, and 4 bases lay outside the gene matches. Germline V CDR1 and CDR2: SGHRS, YFSETQ. The CDR3 length is 15 residues. The CDR3 protein is CASSLSGTIQETQYF. Here the CDR3 DNA reads TGCGCCAGCAGCTTGAGCGGGACTATCCAAGAGACCCAGTACTTC. The whole variable domain, filled in from reference TRBV5-1 and TRBJ2-5, reads KAGVTQTPRYLIKTRGQQVTLSCSPISGHRSVSWYQQTPGQGLQFLFEYFSETQRNKGNFPGRFSGRQFSNSRSEMNVSTLELGDSALYLCASSLSGTIQETQYFGPGTRLLVL.

This chain uses TRBV19 with TRBJ2-7, with a weak D call TRBD1 (6 bases). V lost 5 bases and J lost 0, with 11 bases in between. From germline, CDR1 is LNHDA and CDR2 SQIVND (reference sequence). The CDR3 totals 14 residues. The CDR3 loop reads CASSEQTGSYEQYF. The CDR3 bases are TGTGCCAGTAGTGAACAGACAGGCTCCTACGAGCAGTACTTC.

The rearrangement uses TRBV28 and TRBJ1-2; D unclear. Trimming removed 5 bases from V and 3 bases from J, with 13 bases in between. Germline lookup yields CDR1 MDHEN and CDR2 SYDVKM. The CDR3 has 14 residues. CDR3 in DNA: TGTGCCAGCAGTCGTTCCGGACGGGACTATGGCTACACCTTC. Translation: CASSRSGRDYGYTF.

The chain uses TRBV19 and TRBJ1-1; D is uncertain. CDR1 and CDR2 from the germline V gene are LNHDA and SQIVND (reference sequence). Trimming left V 1 base short and J 1 base short, with 7 bases between. The CDR3 extends over 14 amino acids. This CDR3 reads CASSIGAGNTEAFF. The CDR3 coding sequence is TGTGCCAGTAGTATAGGGGCCGGGAACACTGAAGCTTTCTTT.

The CDR3 bases are TGTGCCAGTAGTACGCTGACAGGTACCTACGAGCAGTACTTC. This gives the protein CASSTLTGTYEQYF. The genes are TRBV19 and TRBJ2-7; weak D call: TRBD1 (6 bases). Germline CDR1 is LNHDA and CDR2 is SQIVND (reference sequence). This CDR3 is built from 14 residues. The V and J ends lost 4 bases and 2 bases respectively, with 12 bases between them.

The chain has TRBV29-1 and TRBJ2-7; D not certain. This CDR3 region has 13 residues. V lost 2 bases, J lost 2 bases, and 10 bases lay in between. Germline values: CDR1 SQVTM, CDR2 ANQGSEA. The CDR3 nucleotides read TGCAGCGTTGAACCTCTATTTCCCTACGAGCAGTACTTC. Protein product: CSVEPLFPYEQYF.

The J gene is TRBJ1-3, the V gene TRBV5-1; D is undetermined. Trimming cost V 4 bases and J 1 base, with 21 bases left between them. The CDR3 length is 18 residues. CDR1 and CDR2 from the germline V gene are SGHRS and YFSETQ. Here the CDR3 reads CASSVSSPPGRSGNTIYF. CDR3 in DNA: TGCGCCAGCAGCGTCTCGTCCCCCCCGGGCCGATCTGGAAACACCATATATTTT.

This clone was seen only once. The V call is TRBV27, the J call TRBJ1-3; D is unclear. Germline CDR1 reads MNHEY; CDR2 reads SMNVEV (reference sequence). The germline V and J ends were trimmed by 10 bases and 5 bases, with 12 bases remaining between them. This CDR3 has 12 amino acids. The CDR3 reads CATRGARNTIYF. The CDR3 DNA sequence: TGTGCCACCAGAGGAGCGAGAAACACCATATATTTT.

The CDR3 DNA follows: TGTGCCATTACGGGCGGGACCCACAATGAGCAGTTCTTC. Amino acid sequence: CAITGGTHNEQFF. The chain combines TRBV2 with TRBJ2-1; possibly TRBD2 for D (6 bases). The V end was cut by 10 bases, the J end by 5 bases, with 15 bases between. The CDR3 totals 13 residues. Germline V CDR1 and CDR2: SNHLY, FYNNEI.

The chain joins TRBV6-5 to TRBJ1-5; TRBD1 is a possible D gene (5 bases). Trimming cost V 0 bases and J 4 bases, with 13 bases left between them. The germline gives CDR1 MNHEY, CDR2 SVGAGI. The CDR3 has 16 amino acids. CDR3 residues: CASSYSRGALNQPQHF. As DNA, the CDR3 is TGTGCCAGCAGTTACTCGAGAGGGGCCCTAAATCAGCCCCAGCATTTT.

The V gene is TRBV5-1, the J gene TRBJ2-1; 10 nucleotides agree with TRBD2. Per germline, CDR1 SGHRS and CDR2 YFSETQ. V lost 4 bases, J lost 5 bases, and 12 bases stayed unmatched. This CDR3 comprises 17 residues. The CDR3 region is CASSPLKTSGTDNEQFF. Here the CDR3 DNA reads TGCGCCAGCAGCCCGTTAAAAACTAGCGGGACGGACAATGAGCAGTTCTTC.

This clone was seen a handful of times. J is TRBJ2-1 and V is TRBV4-3; D remains ambiguous. CDR1 LGHNA and CDR2 YSLEER come from the germline V gene. This CDR3 comprises 13 residues. Between the trimmed V and J ends, which lost 4 bases and 4 bases, there was a span of 8 bases. CDR3 nucleotides: TGCGCCAGCAGCCCCAAGGCTTACAATGAGCAGTTCTTC. It specifies CASSPKAYNEQFF.

V and J are TRBV2 and TRBJ1-1, with a weak D call TRBD1 (5 bases). The CDR3 runs 13 residues. The V gene lost 6 bases and the J gene lost 5 bases, with 13 bases spanning the gap. CDR1 is SNHLY and CDR2 is FYNNEI in the germline V gene. In DNA form, the CDR3 reads TGTGCCAGCAGGGACCAGGGAAGGACTGAAGCTTTCTTT. Its protein product is CASRDQGRTEAFF.

Written as DNA, the CDR3 is TGCGCCAGCAGTGAGTTCCAACCTTTGAATGAAAAACTGTTTTTT. Its translation: CASSEFQPLNEKLFF. The J gene is TRBJ1-4, the V gene TRBV10-2; D is uncertain. Germline assignment: CDR1 WSHSY and CDR2 SAAADI. This CDR3 spans 15 amino acids. Deletions cut 1 base from V and 5 bases from J, with 11 bases between.

Here the CDR3 DNA reads TGTGCCAGCAGCTTTTGGGGGTCTAACCCTCAAGAGACCCAGTACTTC. It is translated as CASSFWGSNPQETQYF. The chain carries TRBV11-2 and TRBJ2-5, with D perhaps TRBD1 or TRBD2 (5 bases each). The CDR3 has 16 residues. The V end lost 3 bases, the J end lost 2 bases, and 16 bases lay between the germline ends. Germline CDR1 SGHAT, CDR2 FQNNGV.

The chain recombines TRBV7-5 with TRBJ1-5; the table's D call of TRBD1 was not tested on the DNA. TRBV7-5 is designated a pseudogene. CDR3 length: 15 amino acids. CDR3 sequence reads: CARSLLIRDNQPQHF. The CDR3 DNA follows: TGTGCCAGAAGCTTATTAATCAGGGACAATCAGCCCCAGCATTTT.

On this clone itself: The junction departs from the called germline gene at one end, perhaps through a read error. The chain is built from TRBV7-6 and TRBJ1-5; tentative D call: TRBD1 (6 bases). The CDR3 length is 15 residues. CDR1 is SGHVS, CDR2 FNYEAQ, per germline. CDR3 nucleotide sequence: TGTGCCAGCAGTTTAGGACAGTCTAGCAATCAGCCCCAGCATTTT. Its translation is CASSLGQSSNQPQHF.

CDR3 in amino acids: CASSPGVWTGELFF. The CDR3 region has the DNA TGTGCCAGCAGTCCAGGGGTGTGGACCGGGGAGCTGTTTTTT. The chain has TRBV27 and TRBJ2-2, with a possible D match to TRBD1 (6 bases). CDR1 MNHEY and CDR2 SMNVEV come from the germline V gene (reference sequence). The CDR3 has 14 residues. The V gene lost 5 bases and the J gene lost 5 bases, with 12 bases spanning the gap.

This clone appeared a few times. The chain links TRBV2 to TRBJ1-1; 8 bases are shared with TRBD1. Germline V gene data show CDR1 as SNHLY and CDR2 as FYNNEI. V lost 6 bases, J lost 5 bases, and 8 bases stayed unmatched. This CDR3 has 14 amino acids. CDR3 residues: CASRLDRGSTEAFF. As DNA, the CDR3 is TGTGCCAGCAGACTCGACAGGGGAAGTACTGAAGCTTTCTTT.

Here the CDR3 DNA reads TGTGCCAGCAGTGTCCCCTCCAGCGGGAGGGCAAGTTATGAGCAGTTCTTC. Protein: CASSVPSSGRASYEQFF. The chain combines TRBV6-1 with TRBJ2-1; 10 positions agree with TRBD2. CDR1 is MNHNS and CDR2 is SASEGT in the germline V gene. Unmatched junction bases numbered 14, after V lost 4 bases and J lost 8 bases. The CDR3 length is 17 residues.